This entry lists 3 T cell receptor beta chains sequenced from one sample in a study of cytomegalovirus exposure and HLA in healthy donors. The data were produced by immunoSEQ multiplex PCR, yet TCRdb's version contains in-frame clones alone and is incomplete. The table shows about 360,000 clones, with 86% occurring only once. The sequenced sample consisted of PBMCs. These receptors came from a woman between 18 and 30 years old in good health and CMV-seronegative.

V and J are TRBV9 and TRBJ2-3; 9 nucleotides match TRBD1. CDR3 length: 16 amino acids. The trim removed 3 bases at V and 7 bases at J, leaving 12 bases unmatched. CDR1 and CDR2 (germline): SGDLS, YYNGEE. Here the CDR3 DNA reads TGTGCCAGCAGCGCTACAACAGGGGGCGACGGGTATACGCAGTATTTT. Translating gives CASSATTGGDGYTQYF.

The V call is TRBV28, the J call TRBJ1-3, with D tentatively TRBD1 (5 bases). Germline CDR1 reads MDHEN; CDR2 reads SYDVKM. The germline V and J ends were trimmed by 5 bases and 8 bases, with 16 bases remaining between them. The CDR3 has 14 residues. As DNA, the CDR3 is TGTGCCAGCAGTCCCCGGGGGTCGGGTTACACCATATATTTT. It translates to CASSPRGSGYTIYF.

CDR3 nucleotide sequence: TGTGCCAGACAGGGATTCAACACTGAAGCTTTCTTT. It codes for CARQGFNTEAFF. This chain uses TRBV2 with TRBJ1-1; weak D call: TRBD1 (6 bases). Germline CDR1 is SNHLY and CDR2 is FYNNEI. The CDR3 consists of 12 residues. The germline V and J ends were trimmed by 9 bases and 2 bases, with 10 bases remaining between them.